Below are 9 T cell receptor beta chains sequenced from a single sample in a study of blood T cell repertoires in COVID-19. Profiled with immunoSEQ multiplex PCR; TCRdb holds only in-frame clones, not every one. The sample has 70,000 or so clones; around 84% are singletons. Sequencing was carried out using peripheral blood. Receptors originate from a man between 65 and 85 years old with active or convalescent COVID-19.

The chain joins TRBV2 to TRBJ1-5, with D possibly TRBD1 on 5 matching bases. The germline gives CDR1 SNHLY, CDR2 FYNNEI. V was clipped by 1 base and J by 7 bases, with 14 bases between them. CDR3 size: 15 residues. CDR3 sequence reads: CASSEGRGVGQPQHF. The CDR3 DNA follows: TGTGCCAGCAGTGAAGGTCGGGGGGTCGGACAGCCCCAGCATTTT.

This chain joins TRBV28 and TRBJ2-7; TRBD1 agrees at 11 bases. V was clipped by 4 bases and J by 3 bases; unmatched bases: 2. Looked up from germline, CDR1 is MDHEN and CDR2 is SYDVKM. The CDR3 length is 14 residues. CDR3 bases: TGTGCCAGCAGTTCCGGGACAGGGGGCTACGAGCAGTACTTC. It yields the protein CASSSGTGGYEQYF.

CDR3 sequence reads: CASSLDTGTGGEQYF. DNA for the CDR3: TGTGCCAGCAGCTTGGATACCGGGACAGGGGGCGAGCAGTACTTC. V and J are TRBV7-2 and TRBJ2-7, with TRBD1 matching 11 bases. V lost 3 bases and J lost 6; bases outside the gene matches: 7. Germline V gives CDR1 SGHTA, CDR2 FQGNSA. The CDR3 is 15 amino acids.

The V call is TRBV6-5, the J call TRBJ1-1; D is undetermined. The CDR3 loop spans 15 amino acids. V gave up 7 bases and J gave up 2 bases, with 17 bases separating them. Germline CDR1 and CDR2: MNHEY and SVGAGI. This CDR3 reads CASTRAGRENTEAFF. CDR3 nucleotide sequence: TGTGCCAGCACGAGGGCCGGACGGGAAAACACTGAAGCTTTCTTT.

The CDR3 sequence is CASSPRNGINHLYGYTF. The DNA of the CDR3 is TGTGCCAGCAGCCCCAGGAACGGGATTAACCACCTCTATGGCTACACCTTC. This chain joins TRBV7-2 and TRBJ1-2; no clear D. CDR3 length equals 17 residues. The V end lost 5 bases, the J end lost 4 bases, and 23 bases lay between the germline ends. CDR1 and CDR2 (germline): SGHTA, FQGNSA.

The chain carries TRBV18 and TRBJ2-2; TRBD1 matches 7 bases. V trimming: 4 bases; J trimming: 4 bases; junction bases outside the gene matches: 6. CDR3 length: 15 residues. CDR1 is KGHSH, CDR2 LQKENI, per germline. CDR3 nucleotides: TGTGCCAGCTCACGGGACAGTATTCTCACCGGGGAGCTGTTTTTT. This translates into CASSRDSILTGELFF. Variable domain in full (rest from reference TRBV18 and TRBJ2-2): NAGVMQNPRHLVRRRGQEARLRCSPMKGHSHVYWYRQLPEEGLKFMVYLQKENIIDESGMPKERFSAEFPKEGPSILRIQQVVRGDSAAYFCASSRDSILTGELFFGEGSRLTVL.

The chain recombines TRBV6-2 or TRBV6-3 with TRBJ1-6; D possibly corresponds to TRBD1 (6 bases). The CDR3 runs 14 residues. Germline values: CDR1 MNHEY, CDR2 SVGEGT. Trimming left V 6 bases short and J 4 bases short, with 10 bases between. CDR3 in DNA: TGTGCCAGCAGCCGGACAGATTATAATTCACCCCTCCACTTT. This gives the protein CASSRTDYNSPLHF.

The gene calls are TRBV18 and TRBJ1-1; TRBD1 matches at 7 bases. Germline values: CDR1 KGHSH, CDR2 LQKENI. CDR3 length equals 15 residues. V trimming: 3 bases; J trimming: 1 base; junction bases outside the gene matches: 5. CDR3 sequence reads: CASSPPRTGNTEAFF. CDR3 DNA sequence: TGTGCCAGCTCACCCCCTCGGACAGGGAACACTGAAGCTTTCTTT.

V is TRBV5-1 and J is TRBJ2-1, with D perhaps matching TRBD2 (5 bases). CDR1 SGHRS and CDR2 YFSETQ come from the germline V gene. V was cut by 3 bases and J by 1 base, with 11 bases left in between. This CDR3 is 15 amino acids long. The CDR3 here is CASSSGLASYNEQFF. The CDR3 bases are TGCGCCAGCAGCTCGGGATTGGCGTCCTACAATGAGCAGTTCTTC.